This T cell receptor (beta chain) was found in a study of T cells in Graves' hyperthyroidism and ophthalmopathy. The sample holds a few counts of this clonotype. One end of the junction fails to match germline, which may point to a read error. The CDR3 is 12 amino acids. Germline V gene data show CDR1 as DFQATT and CDR2 as SNEGSKA (reference sequence). RNA transcripts served as the template for amplifying TCR beta CDR3 regions. Researchers ran a first-round RT-PCR on the TCR CDR3 using the HTBI primer set. TCRdb fed the multiplex PCR reads into MiXCR, producing one record per CDR3 protein. The sample consists of around 370,000 distinct CDR3 sequences, approximately 17% of them appearing once.

The specimen sequenced was blood. The source of this sequence is a young man with Graves' ophthalmopathy. The gene calls are TRBV20-1 and TRBJ1-5, with unresolved D. The DNA for the CDR3 is TGCAGTGCGAGAGTTAAGGATCAGCCCCAGCATTTT. Its translation is CSARVKDQPQHF.